This T cell receptor beta chain emerged from a study of blood T cell repertoires in COVID-19. As processed by the authors: Researchers report that nucleated cell counts were estimated from reference gene primer amplification. Only in-frame clones appear in the TCRdb table, and some are missing; sequencing was by immunoSEQ multiplex PCR. V and J calls and clone size are copied from that table; D and trimming were computed from the DNA. The table has 200,000 or so clones, less than 85% seen once. Symptom resolution, clearance, or two negative PCRs marked donors in Cohort 3 as recovered. CDR1 and CDR2 from the germline V gene are MNHEY and SVGAGI. The CDR3 is made up of 14 amino acids. V lost 1 base and J lost 7; bases outside the gene matches: 1.

The sequence was collected from a man aged 55 to 70 who had recovered from COVID-19. What was sequenced was PBMCs or T cells enriched from blood (not recorded which). The rearrangement links TRBV6-5 to TRBJ1-6; TRBD1 matches at 7 bases. The CDR3 DNA reads TGTGCCAGCAGTTACTGGGGACAGAATTCACCCCTCCACTTT. Amino acids: CASSYWGQNSPLHF.